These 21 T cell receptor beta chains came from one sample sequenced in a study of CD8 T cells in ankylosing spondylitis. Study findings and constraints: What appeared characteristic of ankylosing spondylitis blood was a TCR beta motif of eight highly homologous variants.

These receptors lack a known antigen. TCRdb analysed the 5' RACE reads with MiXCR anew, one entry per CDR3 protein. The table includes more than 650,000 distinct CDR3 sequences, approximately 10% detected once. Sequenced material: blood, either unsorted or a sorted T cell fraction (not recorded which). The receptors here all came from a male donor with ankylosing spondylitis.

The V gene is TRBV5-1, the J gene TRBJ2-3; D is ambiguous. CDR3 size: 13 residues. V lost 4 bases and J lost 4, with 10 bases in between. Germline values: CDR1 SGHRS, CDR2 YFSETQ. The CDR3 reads CASSGAYADTQYF. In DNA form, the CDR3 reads TGCGCCAGCAGCGGCGCGTATGCAGATACGCAGTATTTT.

CDR3 sequence: CASARSGETQYF. The CDR3, as DNA: TGTGCCAGCGCTAGATCGGGGGAGACCCAGTACTTC. This sequence joins TRBV9 and TRBJ2-5; a possible D gene is TRBD2 (5 bases). CDR1 is SGDLS and CDR2 is YYNGEE in the germline V gene. V was trimmed by 7 bases and J by 5 bases, leaving 12 bases between them. The CDR3 extends over 12 amino acids.

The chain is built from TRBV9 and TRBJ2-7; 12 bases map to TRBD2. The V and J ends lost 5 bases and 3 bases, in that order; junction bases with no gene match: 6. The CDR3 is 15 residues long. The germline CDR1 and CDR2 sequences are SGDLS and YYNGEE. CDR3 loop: CASSTRLAGVYEQYF. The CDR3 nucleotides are TGTGCCAGCAGTACCCGACTAGCGGGAGTCTACGAGCAGTACTTC.

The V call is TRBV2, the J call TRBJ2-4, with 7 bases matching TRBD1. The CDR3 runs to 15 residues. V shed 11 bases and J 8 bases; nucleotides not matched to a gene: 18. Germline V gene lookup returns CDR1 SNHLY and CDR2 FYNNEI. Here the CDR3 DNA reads TGTGCCGGCTCACGGGGACAGAAGAAAATTGACATTCAGTACTTC. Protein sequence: CAGSRGQKKIDIQYF.

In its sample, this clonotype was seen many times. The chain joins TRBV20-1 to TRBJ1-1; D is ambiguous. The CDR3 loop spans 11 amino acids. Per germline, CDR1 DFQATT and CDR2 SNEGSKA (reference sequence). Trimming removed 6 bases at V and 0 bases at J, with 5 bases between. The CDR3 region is CSAAVNTEAFF. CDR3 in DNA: TGCAGTGCCGCGGTGAACACTGAAGCTTTCTTT.

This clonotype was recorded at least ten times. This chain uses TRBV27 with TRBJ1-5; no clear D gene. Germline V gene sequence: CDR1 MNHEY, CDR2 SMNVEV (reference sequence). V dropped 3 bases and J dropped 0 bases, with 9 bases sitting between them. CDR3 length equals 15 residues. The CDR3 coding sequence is TGTGCCAGCAGTTTCGGGCCAACTAGCAATCAGCCCCAGCATTTT. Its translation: CASSFGPTSNQPQHF.

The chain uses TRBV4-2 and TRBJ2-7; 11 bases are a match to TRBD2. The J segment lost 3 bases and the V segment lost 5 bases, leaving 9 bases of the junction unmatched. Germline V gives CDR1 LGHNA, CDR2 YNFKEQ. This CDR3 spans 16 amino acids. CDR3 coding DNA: TGTGCCAGCAGCTCCCGATTCGGGACTAGCGGCTACGAGCAGTACTTC. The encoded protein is CASSSRFGTSGYEQYF.

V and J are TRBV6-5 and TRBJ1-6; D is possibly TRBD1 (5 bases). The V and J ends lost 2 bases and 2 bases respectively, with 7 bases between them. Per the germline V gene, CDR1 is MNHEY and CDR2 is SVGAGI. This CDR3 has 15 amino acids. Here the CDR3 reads CASSYRDPYNSPLHF. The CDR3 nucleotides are TGTGCCAGCAGTTACAGGGACCCCTATAATTCACCCCTCCACTTT.

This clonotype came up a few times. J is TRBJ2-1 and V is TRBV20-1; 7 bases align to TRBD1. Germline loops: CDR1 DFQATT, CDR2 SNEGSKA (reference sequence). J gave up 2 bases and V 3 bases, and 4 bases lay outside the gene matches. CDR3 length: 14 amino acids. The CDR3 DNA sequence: TGCAGTGCTAGTAGAGGACAGGCCTACAATGAGCAGTTCTTC. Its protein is CSASRGQAYNEQFF.

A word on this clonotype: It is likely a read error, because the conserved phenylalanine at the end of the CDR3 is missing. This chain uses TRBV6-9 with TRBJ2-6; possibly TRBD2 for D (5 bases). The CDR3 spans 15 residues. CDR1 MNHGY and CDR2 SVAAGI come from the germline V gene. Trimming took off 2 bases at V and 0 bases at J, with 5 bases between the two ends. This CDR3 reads CASSYGSSGANVLTI. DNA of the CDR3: TGTGCCAGCAGTTATGGGAGCTCTGGGGCCAACGTCCTGACTATC.

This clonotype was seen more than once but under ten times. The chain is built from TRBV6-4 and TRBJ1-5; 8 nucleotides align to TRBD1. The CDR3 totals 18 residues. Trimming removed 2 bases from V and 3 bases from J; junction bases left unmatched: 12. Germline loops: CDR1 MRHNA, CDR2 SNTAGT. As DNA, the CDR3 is TGTGCCAGCAGTGACCCTCATCAACGGGACAGGCTCAATCAGCCCCAGCATTTT. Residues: CASSDPHQRDRLNQPQHF.

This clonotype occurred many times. CDR3 DNA: TGCGCCAGCAGCCAAGTAGGAGCCGCTGTAGGCTATGGCTACACCTTC. Translation: CASSQVGAAVGYGYTF. The genes are TRBV4-3 and TRBJ1-2; D gene uncertain. Per the germline V gene, CDR1 is LGHNA and CDR2 is YSLEER. This CDR3 contains 16 residues. V lost 1 base and J 4 bases, leaving 16 bases between the germline ends.

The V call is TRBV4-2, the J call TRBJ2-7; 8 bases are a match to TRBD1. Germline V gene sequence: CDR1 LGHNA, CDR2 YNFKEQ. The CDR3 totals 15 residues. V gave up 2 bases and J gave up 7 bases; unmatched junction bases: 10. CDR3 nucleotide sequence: TGTGCCAGCAGCCAACCGGGACAGGCCACTATTGAGCAGTACTTC. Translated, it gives CASSQPGQATIEQYF.

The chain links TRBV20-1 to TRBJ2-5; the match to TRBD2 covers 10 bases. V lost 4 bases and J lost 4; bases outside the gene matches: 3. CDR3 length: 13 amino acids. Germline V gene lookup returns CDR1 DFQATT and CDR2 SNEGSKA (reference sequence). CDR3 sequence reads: CSAKGTSVETQYF. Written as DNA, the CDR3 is TGCAGTGCTAAAGGGACTAGCGTAGAGACCCAGTACTTC.

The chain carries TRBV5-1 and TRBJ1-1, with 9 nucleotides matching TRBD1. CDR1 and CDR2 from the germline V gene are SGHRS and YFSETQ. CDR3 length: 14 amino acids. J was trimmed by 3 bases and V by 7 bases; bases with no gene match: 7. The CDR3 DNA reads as TGCGCCAGCGGAAGGGACAGGGTCCACACTGAAGCTTTCTTT. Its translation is CASGRDRVHTEAFF.

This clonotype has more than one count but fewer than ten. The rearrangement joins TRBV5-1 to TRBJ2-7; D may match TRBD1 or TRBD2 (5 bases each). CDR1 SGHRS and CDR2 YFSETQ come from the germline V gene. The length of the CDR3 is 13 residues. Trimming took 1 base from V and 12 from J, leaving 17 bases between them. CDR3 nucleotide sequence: TGCGCCAGCAGCTTGAGGGACCCCCCCATATGGTACTTC. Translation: CASSLRDPPIWYF.

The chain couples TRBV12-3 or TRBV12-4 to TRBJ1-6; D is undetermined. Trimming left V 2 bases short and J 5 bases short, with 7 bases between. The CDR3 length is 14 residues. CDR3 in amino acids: CASSLWADNSPLHF. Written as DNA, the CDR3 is TGTGCCAGCAGTTTATGGGCAGATAATTCACCCCTCCACTTT.

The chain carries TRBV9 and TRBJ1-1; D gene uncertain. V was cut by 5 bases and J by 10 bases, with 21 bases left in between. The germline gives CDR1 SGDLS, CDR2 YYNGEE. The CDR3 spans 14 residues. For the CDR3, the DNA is TGTGCCAGCAGGACAATCAGTAGGGTAGAGAGAGCTTTCTTT. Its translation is CASRTISRVERAFF.

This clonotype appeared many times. CDR3 bases: TGCAGTGCTAGAGACTTCGGGACAGTTCAGTACTTC. Protein: CSARDFGTVQYF. The chain has TRBV20-1 and TRBJ2-4, with 7 positions matching TRBD1. Trimming at V came to 0 bases and at J to 11 bases, leaving 4 bases not matched to a gene. CDR1 DFQATT and CDR2 SNEGSKA come from the germline V gene (reference sequence). There are 12 residues in the CDR3.

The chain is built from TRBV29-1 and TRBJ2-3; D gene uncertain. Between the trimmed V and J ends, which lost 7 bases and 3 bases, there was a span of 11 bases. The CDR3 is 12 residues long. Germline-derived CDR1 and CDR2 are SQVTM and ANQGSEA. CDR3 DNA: TGCAGCGCCTACACGAGGACAGATACGCAGTATTTT. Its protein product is CSAYTRTDTQYF.

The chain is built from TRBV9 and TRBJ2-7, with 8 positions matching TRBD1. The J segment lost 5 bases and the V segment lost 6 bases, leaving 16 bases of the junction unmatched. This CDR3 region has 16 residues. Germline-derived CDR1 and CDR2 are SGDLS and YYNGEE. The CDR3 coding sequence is TGTGCCAGCACCCCCCTGGGGACAGGAGGGTTGAACGAGCAGTACTTC. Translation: CASTPLGTGGLNEQYF.